The sequence of this T cell receptor (beta chain) was determined in a study of shared T cell receptors in the human thymus. Here immunoSEQ multiplex PCR was the method, and the copy in TCRdb shows in-frame clones only, minus some. The table includes around 67,000 clones, 90% to 95% detected once. Sequencing was done on a sample of thymocytes. This clonotype originated in a human donor.

The CDR3 DNA is TGTGCCAGCAGCTCCCGCCGAGATGGCTACACCTTC. Translating it yields CASSSRRDGYTF. This rearrangement joins TRBV11-2 to TRBJ1-2; D gene unclear. Trimming cost V 4 bases and J 6 bases, with 9 bases left between them. The V gene's germline CDR1 is SGHAT and CDR2 FQNNGV. The CDR3 loop spans 12 amino acids.